This passage covers 21 T cell receptor beta chains from one sample sequenced in a study of shared clonotypes between healthy human individuals. The method was immunoSEQ multiplex PCR; TCRdb's version includes in-frame clones alone and lacks a portion of them. Here the sample spans some 2.1 million clones, about 95% being singletons. CD45RO-negative CD8 cells positively selected for CCR7 made up the naive population, which excluded terminally differentiated effector memory CD45RA+ cells. The material sequenced was naive CD8+ T cells sorted from blood. The receptors derive from a man younger than 35 in good health.

This clone was seen just once. This chain connects TRBV10-1 to TRBJ2-5; 11 bases map to TRBD2. The junction had 7 bases not matched to a gene; V was cut back by 3 bases and J by 4 bases. CDR3 size: 16 residues. Germline CDR1 reads WNHNN; CDR2 reads SYGVQD (reference sequence). CDR3 in amino acids: CASSESSGRLTETQYF. DNA of the CDR3: TGCGCCAGCAGTGAATCTAGCGGGAGGTTAACAGAGACCCAGTACTTC.

The gene calls are TRBV2 and TRBJ1-4, with no clear D. With 3 bases removed from V and 4 bases from J, the gap between germline ends came to 9 bases. The germline V gene has CDR1 SNHLY and CDR2 FYNNEI. The CDR3 spans 14 residues. Here the CDR3 reads CASSDPNVNEKLFF. In DNA form, the CDR3 reads TGTGCCAGCAGTGACCCGAATGTTAATGAAAAACTGTTTTTT.

This clone occurred a few times. The chain is built from TRBV2 and TRBJ2-7, with 7 bases aligning to TRBD1. V dropped 4 bases and J dropped 5; count of bases not matched to a gene: 14. This CDR3 has 16 residues. CDR1 is SNHLY, CDR2 FYNNEI, per germline. CDR3 bases: TGTGCCAGCAGTGGGGACGGAAGGGGGCCGATGGACGAGCAGTACTTC. As protein: CASSGDGRGPMDEQYF.

The count of this clone is one. V is TRBV27 and J is TRBJ2-7, with TRBD1 matching over 9 bases. The CDR3 is 14 residues long. V dropped 6 bases and J dropped 3; count of bases not matched to a gene: 6. Germline CDR1 and CDR2: MNHEY and SMNVEV (reference sequence). The CDR3 DNA follows: TGTGCCAGCAGCGGACAGGGGTATATCTACGAGCAGTACTTC. Its protein product is CASSGQGYIYEQYF.

V and J are TRBV7-6 and TRBJ2-1; TRBD2 aligns across 13 bases. The germline gives CDR1 SGHVS, CDR2 FNYEAQ. V gave up 3 bases and J gave up 7 bases; unmatched junction bases: 3. The CDR3 runs 15 residues. CDR3 in amino acids: CASSLGLAGLNEQFF. CDR3 sequence (DNA): TGTGCCAGCAGCTTGGGACTAGCGGGACTGAATGAGCAGTTCTTC.

The sample holds a few counts of this clone. V and J are TRBV4-1 and TRBJ2-1, with D uncertain. Germline assignment: CDR1 MGHRA and CDR2 YSYEKL. V shed 0 bases and J shed 9 bases, with 12 bases lying between them. The CDR3 is 14 residues long. The CDR3 protein is CASSQDRAPGEQFF. The CDR3 region has the DNA TGCGCCAGCAGCCAAGATCGGGCACCGGGTGAGCAGTTCTTC.

The chain's CDR3 is CASSPGLAGGPEYF. The DNA for the CDR3 is TGTGCCAGCAGCCCAGGACTAGCGGGAGGGCCTGAGTATTTT. The gene calls are TRBV11-2 and TRBJ2-3; 15 bases align to TRBD2. Germline CDR1 SGHAT, CDR2 FQNNGV. This CDR3 has 14 amino acids. Trimming at V came to 5 bases and at J to 13 bases, leaving 7 bases not matched to a gene.

Details on this clone: Other DNA sequences of this sample code for an identical CDR3. This rearrangement joins TRBV28 to TRBJ2-7, with 7 bases aligning to TRBD1. Trimming took 7 bases from V and 3 from J; bases not matched to a gene: 6. This CDR3 is 13 amino acids long. Germline V gives CDR1 MDHEN, CDR2 SYDVKM. In DNA, the CDR3 is TGTGCCAGCACTGAGACAGGGATCTACGAGCAGTACTTC. It codes for CASTETGIYEQYF.

The CDR3, as DNA: TGTGCCAGCAGCTTAGGCCTGTGGGACAGGAACAATGGCTACACCTTC. Translation: CASSLGLWDRNNGYTF. The rearrangement joins TRBV13 to TRBJ1-2; 8 positions match TRBD1. Germline V gene sequence: CDR1 PRHDT, CDR2 FYEKMQ (reference sequence). After removal of 0 bases from V and 6 bases from J, the junction contained 9 bases not matched to a gene. The CDR3 has 16 residues.

The chain joins TRBV7-9 to TRBJ2-7; D is uncertain. V shed 5 bases and J shed 2 bases, with 13 bases lying between them. Germline CDR1 is SEHNR and CDR2 is FQNEAQ (reference sequence). The length of the CDR3 is 14 residues. The CDR3 nucleotides are TGTGCCAGCAGCCCGGAGTCATTTACCTACGAGCAGTACTTC. This gives the protein CASSPESFTYEQYF.

The chain recombines TRBV27 with TRBJ2-3; 7 nucleotides agree with TRBD2. The CDR3 has 17 amino acids. Trimming cost V 7 bases and J 1 base; bases outside gene matches: 14. Germline V gene lookup returns CDR1 MNHEY and CDR2 SMNVEV (reference sequence). CDR3 coding DNA: TGTGCCAGCACCCCCTTGCGACCTAGCGGAGGCACAGATACGCAGTATTTT. This codes for CASTPLRPSGGTDTQYF.

The rearrangement uses TRBV4-1 and TRBJ1-2; the D is unclear. The CDR3 is 15 residues long. Trimming stripped 1 base from V and 2 bases from J, with 11 bases between. Germline-derived CDR1 and CDR2 are MGHRA and YSYEKL. The CDR3 DNA is TGCGCCAGCAGCCAAGGGGGTTTGGCGAACTATGGCTACACCTTC. Amino acids: CASSQGGLANYGYTF.

The chain joins TRBV27 to TRBJ1-3; D not resolved. CDR1 and CDR2 from the germline V gene are MNHEY and SMNVEV (reference sequence). Trimming removed 5 bases at V and 4 bases at J, with 9 bases between. CDR3 length equals 13 residues. The CDR3 DNA follows: TGTGCCAGCAGTCCAGACTGGGGAAACACCATATATTTT. This codes for CASSPDWGNTIYF.

The gene calls are TRBV4-3 and TRBJ2-1; D is unresolved. The ends were cut back, 10 bases at V and 7 bases at J, with 17 bases in the middle. CDR1 is LGHNA, CDR2 YSLEER, per germline. The CDR3 has 13 residues. DNA for the CDR3: TGCGCCACCCGAAACCCAGCTAGAAATGAGCAGTTCTTC. Protein product: CATRNPARNEQFF.

This chain links TRBV30 with TRBJ1-1, with 7 bases that match TRBD1. The CDR3 is 14 residues long. With V trimmed by 5 bases and J by 0 bases, 6 bases remained unmatched. The germline V gene encodes CDR1 GTSNPN and CDR2 SVGIG (reference sequence). CDR3 region: CAWDVQGMNTEAFF. CDR3 bases: TGTGCCTGGGACGTACAGGGGATGAACACTGAAGCTTTCTTT.

The count of this clone is one. The sample carries other DNA sequences with the same CDR3. The chain is built from TRBV7-9 and TRBJ2-1, with no clear D. Deletions cut 1 base from V and 6 bases from J, with 7 bases between. This CDR3 has 13 amino acids. Germline V gene data show CDR1 as SEHNR and CDR2 as FQNEAQ (reference sequence). CDR3 in amino acids: CASSLVLGNEQFF. The CDR3 nucleotides are TGTGCCAGCAGCTTAGTTCTAGGCAATGAGCAGTTCTTC.

A word on this clone: Other DNA sequences within the sample encode an identical CDR3. The chain carries TRBV11-2 and TRBJ2-7; 12 bases line up with TRBD2. Germline CDR1 SGHAT, CDR2 FQNNGV. There are 14 residues in the CDR3. V gave up 4 bases and J gave up 3 bases; unmatched junction bases: 1. CDR3 coding DNA: TGTGCCAGCAGCTGGACTAGCGGGGACTACGAGCAGTACTTC. Its protein product is CASSWTSGDYEQYF.

The chain has TRBV27 and TRBJ2-4; 9 positions agree with TRBD1. The CDR3 covers 15 residues. In germline, CDR1 is MNHEY, CDR2 SMNVEV (reference sequence). V lost 7 bases to trimming and J lost 4 bases; unmatched junction nucleotides: 8. This chain's CDR3 is CASKSVGTGKNIQYF. CDR3 in DNA: TGTGCCAGCAAGTCAGTAGGGACAGGGAAAAACATTCAGTACTTC.

The rearrangement links TRBV7-8 to TRBJ1-1; D is possibly TRBD1 (6 bases). V was trimmed by 5 bases and J by 5 bases, leaving 18 bases between them. CDR3 length: 15 amino acids. The germline V gene has CDR1 SGHVS and CDR2 FQNEAQ. CDR3 amino acids: CASSEGQGFGTEAFF. DNA for the CDR3: TGTGCCAGCAGCGAGGGACAAGGGTTTGGGACTGAAGCTTTCTTT.

Concerning this clone itself: Additional DNA sequences in this sample encode the identical CDR3. The chain combines TRBV27 with TRBJ2-1; D is possibly TRBD1 (6 bases). Germline values: CDR1 MNHEY, CDR2 SMNVEV (reference sequence). The CDR3 runs to 15 residues. V dropped 2 bases and J dropped 0 bases, with 8 bases sitting between them. The DNA of the CDR3 is TGTGCCAGCAGTTTAAGGGGGAGCTCCTACAATGAGCAGTTCTTC. This sequence encodes CASSLRGSSYNEQFF.

This chain uses TRBV6-6 with TRBJ2-5; D is unclear. Germline values: CDR1 MNHNY, CDR2 SVGAGI (reference sequence). The CDR3 totals 14 residues. With 0 bases removed from V and 5 bases from J, the gap between germline ends came to 10 bases. Here the CDR3 DNA reads TGTGCCAGCAGTTACTCCCAATTCGGGGAGACCCAGTACTTC. Protein sequence: CASSYSQFGETQYF.